This T cell receptor beta chain originates from a study of blood T cell repertoires in COVID-19. Donors in Cohort 3 counted as recovered after two negative PCRs, clearance, or symptom resolution. Repertoires were generated with immunoSEQ multiplex PCR, while TCRdb's copy carries only in-frame clones and drops some. Of around 130,000 clones in the sample, roughly four fifths were seen once. The CDR3 totals 13 residues. The germline gives CDR1 SGHKS, CDR2 YYEKEE (reference sequence). J was trimmed by 5 bases and V by 2 bases; bases with no gene match: 2. The rearrangement joins TRBV5-5 to TRBJ2-5; 8 bases are shared with TRBD1. The TCR originated in a man aged 25 to 40 who had recovered from COVID-19. Source material: PBMCs or T cells enriched from blood (not recorded which). The CDR3 region has the DNA TGTGCCAGCAGCTTTCCAGGGGGCGAGACCCAGTACTTC. It specifies CASSFPGGETQYF. The full variable domain, rest sourced from reference TRBV5-5 and TRBJ2-5, is DAGVTQSPTHLIKTRGQQVTLRCSPISGHKSVSWYQQVLGQGPQFIFQYYEKEERGRGNFPDRFSARQFPNYSSELNVNALLLGDSALYLCASSFPGGETQYFGPGTRLLVL.